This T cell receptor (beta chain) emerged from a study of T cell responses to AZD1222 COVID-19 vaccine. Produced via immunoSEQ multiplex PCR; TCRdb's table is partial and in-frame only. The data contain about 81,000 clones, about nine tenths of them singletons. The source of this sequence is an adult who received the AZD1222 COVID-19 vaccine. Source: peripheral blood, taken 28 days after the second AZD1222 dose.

CDR3 DNA: TGTGCCAGCAGCCAAACCGGATCGCGGACTAGCGCATCCTACGAGCAGTACTTC. Protein sequence: CASSQTGSRTSASYEQYF. The chain is built from TRBV14 and TRBJ2-7, with 9 bases matching TRBD2. The CDR3 sequence is 18 residues long. Per germline, CDR1 SGHDN and CDR2 FVKESK. The V and J ends lost 2 bases and 1 base, in that order; junction bases with no gene match: 12.